This T cell receptor (beta chain) was recovered during a study of post-analysis software for immune sequencing data (dated by TCRdb to 2015 to 2017). As for the study more broadly: Relapsing-remitting, secondary progressive and progressive-relapsing multiple sclerosis were recorded as disease courses, and subtype annotation was lacking for some patients. The multiple sclerosis patient repertoires were compared with roughly twelve previously published healthy control repertoires from donors aged about 6 to 28 years. A subset of samples was prepared in parallel using single-end sample barcoding, then pooled and co-amplified after Illumina adapter ligation.

Summary of the overall study and its limitations: Multiple sclerosis patients had significantly lower normalized Chao1 diversity than controls, a result that suggests substantial peripheral T-cell clonal expansion. A few TRBV segments, including TRBV5-6, TRBV5-1 and TRBV20-1, were significantly more frequent in patients than controls. The control group was slightly older than the multiple sclerosis patient group. Direct clustering with F measure revealed strong co-clustering of samples prepared in the same batch, which led to a batch-effect correction.

TCR beta repertoires were profiled from peripheral blood of about a dozen young patients with multiple sclerosis to demonstrate the VDJtools post-analysis software. The patients with multiple sclerosis were children and adolescents between about 6 and 15 years of age. Its CDR3 holds 14 amino acids, cysteine through phenylalanine. Of the read, only the CDR3 DNA is kept; its 42 bases are in frame from base 1. CDR1 SQVTM and CDR2 ANQGSEA were looked up in the germline V gene. V was cut back by 4 bases and J by 6 bases, leaving a gap of 16 bases between them. Library preparation used PCR. For sequencing, an Illumina HiSeq 2500 was employed. To reduce PCR and sequencing biases, unique molecular identifiers were built into the TCR beta cDNA libraries. Per 1 to 10 million input T cells, roughly 500,000 cDNA molecules were obtained, such that each molecule approximated one T cell. The patient libraries were prepared and sequenced using the same protocol as the earlier healthy control dataset. Samples belonging to the same batch were prepared together, multiplexed and sequenced on a shared HiSeq lane. In the authors' own workflow: MIGEC handled the raw barcoded reads, throwing out single-read molecular identifier groups before consensus assembly and CDR3 extraction. Clonotype tables were post-analysed with VDJtools, normalizing diversity by down-sampling all datasets to the smallest sample size. To correct batch-related cross-sample contamination, repertoire overlap clustering matched CDR3 amino acid sequences but not nucleotide sequences. In TCRdb, the public reads were trimmed at Q25 with fastp and aligned with MiXCR, with productive beta chains retained. Every entry covers one CDR3 protein and lists the most common genes and DNA from its rows. Clone size and V and J calls follow TCRdb, not the original study. The sample table lists 650,000 to 850,000 distinct CDR3 sequences, about 43% of them with a count of one. The ten largest clones represent roughly 4.9% of the sample.

As regards this clonotype: It has no known antigen specificity. No qualities accompany the bases; no much larger clone lies one base away.

The sequencing input was blood. This TCR came from a girl between 5 and 17 years old with multiple sclerosis. The chain joins TRBV29-1 to TRBJ2-1; the D gene is perhaps TRBD1 or TRBD2, each of them matching over 5 bases. In nucleotides, the sequence is TGCAGCGTTGCGGGCCTGGGGGTCTTCAATGAGCAGTTCTTC. This gives the protein CSVAGLGVFNEQFF.